This T cell receptor (beta chain) is from a study of shared clonotypes between healthy human individuals (dated by TCRdb to the early 2020s). Notes on the research overall: A couple of women and three men aged 18 to 49 years were included in the cohort. To increase sequencing depth and limit assay-specific biases, different laboratories used diverse techniques to prepare libraries and sequence TCR repertoires. Blood TCR repertoires of about 5 healthy adults were deeply sequenced to estimate repertoire size and the extent of clonotype sharing between individuals. Per donor, three plates each were used for CD4 naive and CD4 memory, two for CD8 naive, and one for CD8 memory. Between about 0.85 and 9.5 billion PBMCs per donor were obtained by leukapheresis. Overall results and qualifications from the work: Even with the large sequencing depth, rarefaction of the sorted-subset datasets indicated that sequencing was incomplete. Higher generation probabilities were observed for clonotypes shared by all four sorted-subset donors than for non-shared clonotypes. Sampling was restricted to blood, and TCR repertoires in tissues likely differ from the TCR repertoires found in blood. Estimated clonotype richness was generally larger for naive than for memory subsets. The small number of donors limited the genetic and exposure-history diversity represented. Based on pairwise subsampling, the degree of clonotype sharing among donors was expected to be affected by sequencing depth. Sharing across a few donors was observed for about 4.8% of naive CD4, less than 4% of naive CD8, 2.3% of memory CD4, and roughly 0.4% of memory CD8 clonotypes.

For the CD8 naive samples, CD45RO-negative cells were positively selected for CCR7, yielding a CD45RA+CCR7+ population from which TemRA cells were excluded. The donors were healthy, HIV-negative adults with no recently reported acute infections or vaccinations. All donors were Caucasian adults living in Nashville, Tennessee, USA. After blood collection by leukapheresis, PBMCs were isolated using Ficoll-Histopaque density gradient centrifugation and then cryopreserved in the vapor phase of liquid nitrogen. Purity and quantity of every magnetically sorted T cell population were checked by analytical flow cytometry. Each sorted fraction had its genomic DNA isolated and then quantified by UV absorbance on a Nanodrop 2000c. Using the deep immunoSEQ assay, TCR CDR3 regions were amplified from genomic DNA by multiplex PCR. Extracted genomic DNA from each cell subset was spread evenly across all wells of several immunoSEQ 96-well plates, with each plate serving as a replicate. Each replicate PCR for sorted subsets received approximately 220 ng genomic DNA, equal to tens of thousands of T cell genomes. Purified libraries were measured with a Qubit 3.0 fluorometer, size-checked on a Bioanalyzer 2100, and measured again with the KAPA Library Quantification kit. Each immunoSEQ 96-well plate was sequenced on its own single-read 150-cycle Illumina NextSeq 550 flow cell. The paper's data handling went like this. The immunoSEQ output contained only junctional sequences without quality scores, so filtering could not match that applied to full-length reads. Sequences were annotated with PyIR, a Python wrapper for IgBLAST v1.9, and V/J genes and CDR3 were assigned using IMGT germline references. Reads were removed for weak V/J assignments (E-value above 1e-6), missing CDR3, stop codons, out-of-frame junctions, or ambiguous translated residues. V3J clonotypes were defined by identical inferred V gene, J gene, and CDR3 amino acid sequence. The percentage overlap between two repertoires was calculated by dividing the number of shared unique clonotypes by the size of the smaller repertoire. Three approaches were used to assess repertoire richness: RTK rarefaction, the Chao1 estimator, and Recon v2.1 estimates of unobserved clonotypes. OLGA was used to compute generation probabilities for all TCRbeta clonotypes that the gDNA method yielded from several donors. TCRdb took this table from immuneACCESS and kept in-frame rearrangements with V and J called. Such tables lack part of the clones; where checked against another copy, unresolved V genes explain under half of the gap, and the rest is unexplained. Clone size and the V and J calls come from that table; the DNA yielded D and trimming. Within this sample are about 2.1 million clones, with 85% to 95% of them counted one time only. 1.5% to 2% of the sample lies in the top ten.

The CDR3 starts with the cysteine, ends with the phenylalanine, and has 14 residues. Only the CDR3 DNA stays, 42 bases, in frame from base 1. Taken from the germline V gene, the CDR1 and CDR2 loops are SGHTA and FQGNSA. Trimming removed 2 bases from V and 3 bases from J; the gene matches leave 2 bases unexplained. This clone came up once. Its binding antigen is unknown. Base qualities are not at hand, and no much larger clone is one base apart. The receptor's source is a man younger than 30 in good health. Some clones in this sample may be carry-over from other donors' samples. The sequencing input was naive CD8+ T cells from PBMCs. The meaning of the sample's cell subset or site label: CD45RA+CCR7+. The chain links TRBV7-2 with TRBJ2-7; 9 junctional bases match TRBD1. The CDR3 is CASSLMGQGYEQYF. In nucleotide form, the sequence is TGTGCCAGCAGCTTAATGGGACAGGGCTACGAGCAGTACTTC.